The rows below give T cell receptor beta chains drawn from one sample of a study of OX40 agonist ivuxolimab in advanced cancers. Method: immunoSEQ multiplex PCR; TCRdb's copy keeps in-frame clones and lacks some. This table holds 96,000 or so clones, about 80% found once. The specimen was CD4+ or CD8+ T cells sorted from blood, collected in a trial of the OX40 agonist ivuxolimab. Receptors originate from an adult with an advanced solid tumor such as melanoma, head and neck, liver or kidney cancer. Each CDR3 is given with its conserved first and last residue.

v_call | cdr3_aa
TRBV18 | CASSPGYEQYF
TRBV7-8 | CASSLGSGRRTDTQYF
TRBV11-2 | CASSPFSSGLAEAFF
TRBV28 | CASSLSVNSPLHF
TRBV7-6 | CASSLGGRGATDTQYF
TRBV5-6 | CASSSGTSGRSSYNEQFF
TRBV5-8 | CASSIGTQSNQPQHF
TRBV19 | CASTQRSPTNTEAFF
TRBV6-6 | CASSPTSGGTGELFF
TRBV6-5 | CASSRGGTQYF
TRBV18 | CASSPRAGGSDTQYF
TRBV19 | CASGQGDYEQYF
TRBV10-3 | CAIRDGTDSGNTIYF
TRBV6-1 | CASSLSREGGQFF
TRBV27 | CASGNRGGEQYF
TRBV19 | CASRQGFVGELFF
TRBV7-2 | CASSLVGRKETQYF
TRBV6-6 | CASRTIRDRDHEQYF
TRBV7-2 | CASSVTGTGEGYTF
TRBV4-3 | CASSLAERGDYNEQFF
TRBV5-1 | CASSPGGVGNIQYF
TRBV5-1 | CASSPGDTNQPQHF
TRBV5-1 | CASSNPTGAGETQYF
TRBV6-1 | CASSENLRDTF
TRBV11-2 | CASSLVALNTIYF
TRBV10-2 | CASSGSVEAFF
TRBV4-1 | CASSQEGGQFF
TRBV6-6 | CASSNTGTYGYTF
TRBV10-3 | CAIRRAGTNEKLFF
TRBV7-2 | CASSLVSQGNSYEQYF
TRBV5-1 | CASRESQGGTEAFF
TRBV4-1 | CASSQVASRHEQFF
TRBV30 | CAGVNVAGGNTEAFF
TRBV7-9 | CASSTGQVNNEQFF
TRBV7-3 | CASSPRGAGAGVLTGEQFF
TRBV19 | CASSPGTGVTEAFF
TRBV19 | CASSRYGYTF
TRBV7-8 | CASSLWLGSNQPQHF
TRBV15 | CATSHYRGEDEKLFF
TRBV27 | CASSPPAAGPITDTQYF
TRBV2 | CASRGTSVSEQFF
TRBV27 | CASSPTSGSGYEQFF
TRBV6-5 | CATSRGYEQPQHF
TRBV5-8 | CASSGGLRANYGYTF
TRBV7-8 | CASSWRQPTDTQYF